This T cell receptor beta chain came from a study of OX40 agonist ivuxolimab in advanced cancers. Study-level results: Expanded clones tended on average to be more numerous among CD8+ T cells than CD4+.

Assay used: immunoSEQ multiplex PCR; TCRdb lists only in-frame clones, some missing. The sample holds fewer than 40,000 clones, about 86% seen once. Germline CDR1 reads WSHSY; CDR2 reads SAAADI. V lost 8 bases and J lost 4, with 19 bases in between. The CDR3 is 15 residues long. A note on this clone: Its antigen is unknown.

A history of autoimmune disease or systemic immunosuppression excluded patients. The material was CD4+ or CD8+ T cells sorted from blood, obtained in a trial of the OX40 agonist ivuxolimab. The clonotype comes from an adult with an advanced solid tumor such as melanoma, head and neck, liver or kidney cancer. V and J are TRBV10-2 and TRBJ2-3; TRBD2 is a possible D gene (7 bases). This CDR3 is CASRERGGGADTQYF. CDR3 bases: TGCGCCAGCCGGGAGCGGGGTGGGGGCGCAGATACGCAGTATTTT.